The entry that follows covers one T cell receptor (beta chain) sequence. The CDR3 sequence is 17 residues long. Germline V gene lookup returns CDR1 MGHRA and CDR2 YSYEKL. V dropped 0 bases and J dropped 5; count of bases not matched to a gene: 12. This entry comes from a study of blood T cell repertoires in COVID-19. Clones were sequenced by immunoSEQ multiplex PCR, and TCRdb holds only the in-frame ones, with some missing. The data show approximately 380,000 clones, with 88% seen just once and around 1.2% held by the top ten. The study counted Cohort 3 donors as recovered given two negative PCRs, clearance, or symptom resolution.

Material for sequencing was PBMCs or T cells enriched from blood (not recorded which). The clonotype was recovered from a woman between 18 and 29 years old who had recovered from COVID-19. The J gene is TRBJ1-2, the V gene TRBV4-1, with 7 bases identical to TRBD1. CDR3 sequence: CASSQDLRQGFWYGYTF. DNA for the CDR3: TGCGCCAGCAGCCAAGATCTCCGACAGGGATTTTGGTATGGCTACACCTTC.